This T cell receptor beta chain was sequenced in a study of immune cell composition in non-small cell lung cancer. Study context: Tumours were mainly lung adenocarcinoma or squamous cell carcinoma.

The assay was immunoSEQ multiplex PCR, and TCRdb's table has in-frame clones only and misses some. This sample has around 1,600 clones, with roughly 80% found just once. Frozen unsorted single-cell suspensions supplied the genomic DNA. Germline CDR1 is SNHLY and CDR2 is FYNNEI. The V end was cut by 10 bases, the J end by 0 bases, with 12 bases between. The CDR3 sequence is 13 residues long. Points on this clone: What it recognizes is unknown.

Study-level points and caveats: Shared sequences between tumour-reactive and dominant in vivo clones were not proven.

Sequenced material: lung tumor tissue. The chain is built from TRBV2 and TRBJ1-1, with D perhaps TRBD1 (6 bases). This clonotype was obtained from a human donor with non-small cell lung cancer. The CDR3 loop reads CATGQFMNTEAFF. For the CDR3, the DNA is TGTGCCACCGGACAGTTCATGAACACTGAAGCTTTCTTT.